This note documents a single TCR beta chain sequence. Profiling relied on immunoSEQ multiplex PCR, and the TCRdb table lists in-frame clones only, not all of them. The sample includes some 210,000 clones, under 90% of them seen just once. The sample originates from a study of blood T cell repertoires in COVID-19. The germline V gene has CDR1 SNHLY and CDR2 FYNNEI. With V trimmed by 11 bases and J by 4 bases, 12 bases remained unmatched. CDR3 length: 14 amino acids. Sequenced input: PBMCs or T cells enriched from blood (not recorded which). This clonotype was sampled from a woman aged 50 to 60 with acute COVID-19. This chain joins TRBV2 and TRBJ2-5; 8 bases line up with TRBD2. The CDR3 DNA reads TGTGCCGGATCCCTCTCCGGGGGGGCAGAGACCCAGTACTTC. This translates into CAGSLSGGAETQYF.